In its sample, the clone carrying this T cell receptor (beta chain) was seen once. Antigen specificity is unknown. Profiling relied on immunoSEQ multiplex PCR, and the TCRdb table lists in-frame clones only, not all of them. The data contain under 150,000 clones, 92% of them seen just once; the ten biggest clones take up approximately 9%. These data belong to a study of T cell responses to AZD1222 COVID-19 vaccine. General study findings and limits: Vaccine-related CD4 TCRs covered spike, predominating at 160-218 and 743-854. In a largely white British group with more females than males, clonal diversity was possibly underestimated.

Source: peripheral blood, taken 28 days after the second AZD1222 dose. This sequence was found in an adult who received the AZD1222 COVID-19 vaccine.

CDR3 amino acids: CATSDYGGEAFF. DNA of the CDR3: TGTGCCACCAGTGACTACGGGGGTGAAGCTTTCTTT. The chain joins TRBV24-1 to TRBJ1-1, with D possibly being TRBD1 (5 bases). Germline V gene lookup returns CDR1 KGHDR and CDR2 SFDVKD. The CDR3 covers 12 residues. V gave up 4 bases and J gave up 7 bases, with 9 bases separating them.